Sequencing of this T cell receptor (beta chain) was carried out in a study of T cell changes during pregnancy in multiple sclerosis. This CDR3 has 15 residues. With V trimmed by 7 bases and J by 3 bases, 6 bases remained unmatched. Germline loops: CDR1 LNHDA, CDR2 SQIVND (reference sequence). Clones were sequenced by immunoSEQ multiplex PCR, and TCRdb holds only the in-frame ones, with some missing. The sample includes roughly 84,000 clones, 93% of them seen just once. The chain combines TRBV19 with TRBJ2-1; TRBD2 aligns across 10 bases. The material was peripheral blood, obtained in the third trimester of pregnancy. The TCR originated in a female donor in good health, enrolled as a control in a pregnancy study. In nucleotides, the CDR3 is TGTGCCAGTAAAAAGCGGGAGGGTGGCTACAATGAGCAGTTCTTC. As protein: CASKKREGGYNEQFF.